The clone carrying this TCR beta chain came up a few times. What it recognizes is unknown. It was with a sample-barcoded 5' primer and a J-beta primer mix that a second PCR of about 7 to 12 cycles was run. TCRdb re-called the 5' RACE reads through MiXCR, storing one row per CDR3 protein. The sample has 1.4 million or so distinct CDR3 sequences; 42% are singletons. Deletions cut 5 bases from V and 1 base from J, with 12 bases between. This CDR3 region has 14 residues. This sample is drawn from a study of blood T cells in healthy people across ages. Overall study findings and caveats: There was no known CMV status for donors, so expanded clonotype changes were possibly confounded. Researchers report that TCR beta diversity correlated strongly with naive T cell percentage. Diversity figures based on one million T cells were deemed too low. Long-lived donors exceeded aged donors in naive CD4+ cells and diversity.

This chain connects TRBV12-3 or TRBV12-4 to TRBJ2-7, with a weak D call TRBD2 (5 bases). The source material was blood. The clonotype was recovered from a woman younger than 35 in good health. Written as DNA, the CDR3 is TGTGCCAGCAGTCAACTAGTTCGATCCTACGAGCAGTACTTC. It encodes CASSQLVRSYEQYF.